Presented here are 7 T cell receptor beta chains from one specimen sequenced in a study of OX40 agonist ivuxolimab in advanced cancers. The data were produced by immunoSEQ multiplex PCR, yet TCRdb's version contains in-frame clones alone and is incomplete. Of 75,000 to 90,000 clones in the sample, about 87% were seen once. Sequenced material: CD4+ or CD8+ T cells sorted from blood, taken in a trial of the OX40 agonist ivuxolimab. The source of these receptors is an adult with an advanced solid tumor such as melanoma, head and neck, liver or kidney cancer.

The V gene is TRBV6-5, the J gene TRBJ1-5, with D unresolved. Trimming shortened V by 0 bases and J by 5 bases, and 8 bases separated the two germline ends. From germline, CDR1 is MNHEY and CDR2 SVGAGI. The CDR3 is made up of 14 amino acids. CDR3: CASSYSEGYQPQHF. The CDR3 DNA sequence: TGTGCCAGCAGTTACTCGGAGGGTTATCAGCCCCAGCATTTT.

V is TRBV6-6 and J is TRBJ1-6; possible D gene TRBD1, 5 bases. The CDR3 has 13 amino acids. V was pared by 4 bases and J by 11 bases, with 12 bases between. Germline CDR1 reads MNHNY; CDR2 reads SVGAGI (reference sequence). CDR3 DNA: TGTGCCAGCAGTTGGAACCAGGGACCACCCCTCCACTTT. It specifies CASSWNQGPPLHF.

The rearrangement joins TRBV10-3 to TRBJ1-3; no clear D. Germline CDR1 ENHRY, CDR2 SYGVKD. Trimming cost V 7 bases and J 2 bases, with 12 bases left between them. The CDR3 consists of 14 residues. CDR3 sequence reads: CAIKSPPPGNTIYF. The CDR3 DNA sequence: TGTGCCATCAAGTCTCCCCCCCCTGGAAACACCATATATTTT.

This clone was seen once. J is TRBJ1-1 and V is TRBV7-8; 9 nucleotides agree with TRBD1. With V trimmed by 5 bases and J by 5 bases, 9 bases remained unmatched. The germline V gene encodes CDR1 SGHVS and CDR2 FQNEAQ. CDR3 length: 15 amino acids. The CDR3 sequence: CASSLPGQGGTEAFF. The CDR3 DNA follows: TGTGCCAGCAGCCTACCGGGACAGGGTGGGACTGAAGCTTTCTTT.

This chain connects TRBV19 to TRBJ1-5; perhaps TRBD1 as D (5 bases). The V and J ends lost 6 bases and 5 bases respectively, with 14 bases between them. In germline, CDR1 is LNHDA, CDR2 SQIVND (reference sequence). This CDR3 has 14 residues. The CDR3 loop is CASSLDGTYQPQHF. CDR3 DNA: TGTGCCAGTAGCCTGGACGGGACCTATCAGCCCCAGCATTTT.

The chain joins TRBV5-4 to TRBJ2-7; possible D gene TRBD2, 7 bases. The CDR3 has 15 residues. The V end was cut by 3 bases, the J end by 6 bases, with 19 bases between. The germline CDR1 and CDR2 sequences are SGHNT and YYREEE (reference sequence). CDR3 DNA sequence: TGTGCCAGCAGCTATTACGGGGGGCCGGGCACCGAGCAGTACTTC. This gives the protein CASSYYGGPGTEQYF.

In nucleotides, the CDR3 is TGTGCCAGCAGTTACAGGGCTGAAACCGGGGAGCTGTTTTTT. Residues: CASSYRAETGELFF. The chain employs TRBV6-6 and TRBJ2-2; D remains unclear. Trimming took off 2 bases at V and 5 bases at J, with 9 bases between the two ends. CDR3 length: 14 residues. The germline gives CDR1 MNHNY, CDR2 SVGAGI (reference sequence).